The source of this T cell receptor (beta chain) is a study of vaccination effects on CD4 cells after COVID-19. Across the whole study: Peptide-pool stimulation followed by sequencing identified expanded antigen-specific CD4+ clonotypes in the ViraFEST assay. Post-vaccine samples followed the second dose by a median of 72 days. General study points: Pronounced clonal contraction occurred in clones induced by infection and by vaccine late after vaccination.

With respect to this clone: The antigen is unknown. This same CDR3 is encoded by further DNA sequences in the sample.

The table came from immunoSEQ multiplex PCR; TCRdb's copy has only in-frame clones and leaves some out. The sample includes tens of thousands of clones, about 67% of them seen just once. Isolating CD4+ T cells followed around nine days of culture. Participants were given two doses of BNT162b2 or mRNA-1273 vaccine. Days 3 and 7 saw half the medium replaced with IL-2 medium. The CDR3 has 14 amino acids. The germline gives CDR1 KGHSH, CDR2 LQKENI. The V segment lost 2 bases and the J segment 7 bases; nucleotides outside the gene matches: 7. The sequence derives from a human donor who received a COVID-19 vaccine. The chain has TRBV18 and TRBJ2-7; 8 positions match TRBD1. Sample: CD4+ T cells from PBMCs cultured without peptide, taken after COVID-19 vaccination. The CDR3 is CASSPTSGGAEQYV. CDR3 nucleotide sequence: TGTGCCAGCTCACCAACGTCAGGGGGCGCGGAGCAGTACGTC.